What follows are 21 T cell receptor beta chains derived from one specimen sequenced in a study of identical twins. TCRdb reprocessed the 5' RACE reads via MiXCR and lists one record per CDR3 protein. Of a few hundred thousand distinct CDR3 sequences in the sample, approximately 8.6% were seen once. These data also featured in a second study, about yellow fever vaccine responses in identical twins.

Sequencing was carried out using CD8+ T cells sorted from blood. The source is a woman aged 18-29 years in good health.

This clonotype was observed a handful of times. J is TRBJ2-1 and V is TRBV27, with 8 nucleotides matching TRBD2. Germline V gives CDR1 MNHEY, CDR2 SMNVEV (reference sequence). The CDR3 runs 14 residues. V shed 7 bases, J shed 7 bases, and the junction held 9 bases outside the gene matches. CDR3 residues: CASTRGLALNEQFF. The CDR3 coding sequence is TGTGCCAGCACTAGAGGACTAGCTTTGAATGAGCAGTTCTTC.

This clonotype was seen repeatedly, ten times or more. Here the CDR3 DNA reads TGTGCCAGCAGCAGACTACTGTGGGAGACCCAGTACTTC. Its protein product is CASSRLLWETQYF. The chain employs TRBV6-6 and TRBJ2-5; weak D call: TRBD2 (5 bases). This CDR3 is 13 amino acids long. Per germline, CDR1 MNHNY and CDR2 SVGAGI (reference sequence). Trimming took off 6 bases at V and 5 bases at J, with 13 bases between the two ends.

This chain uses TRBV7-8 with TRBJ2-1; tentative D call: TRBD2 (6 bases). The CDR3 totals 14 residues. V was trimmed by 1 base and J by 7 bases, leaving 11 bases between them. Germline CDR1 and CDR2: SGHVS and FQNEAQ. CDR3 protein: CASSLEVGGNEQFF. CDR3 sequence (DNA): TGTGCCAGCAGCTTAGAGGTGGGGGGAAATGAGCAGTTCTTC. The full variable domain, in which reference TRBV7-8 and TRBJ2-1 provide the parts outside the CDR3, is GAGVSQSPRYKVAKRGQDVALRCDPISGHVSLFWYQQALGQGPEFLTYFQNEAQLDKSGLPSDRFFAERPEGSVSTLKIQRTQQEDSAVYLCASSLEVGGNEQFFGPGTRLTVL.

This clonotype was seen a few times. The chain links TRBV19 to TRBJ2-6, with D maybe TRBD2 (6 bases). The CDR3 totals 13 residues. The germline V gene has CDR1 LNHDA and CDR2 SQIVND (reference sequence). The V gene lost 11 bases and the J gene lost 0 bases, with 8 bases spanning the gap. In nucleotides, the CDR3 is TGTGCCGGGGGGAACTCTGGGGCCAACGTCCTGACTTTC. It translates to CAGGNSGANVLTF.

This rearrangement joins TRBV5-6 to TRBJ2-7; D is unclear. This CDR3 has 13 amino acids. The V gene lost 1 base and the J gene lost 2 bases, with 7 bases spanning the gap. The V gene's germline CDR1 is SGHDT and CDR2 YYEEEE. CDR3 coding DNA: TGTGCCAGCAGCTTGCGGGTGGCCTACGAGCAGTACTTC. Residues: CASSLRVAYEQYF.

In its sample, this clonotype was seen a few times. The J gene is TRBJ2-4, the V gene TRBV27; D remains ambiguous. Germline V gives CDR1 MNHEY, CDR2 SMNVEV (reference sequence). V lost 2 bases, J lost 0 bases, and 8 bases lay in between. CDR3 size: 15 residues. CDR3 sequence (DNA): TGTGCCAGCAGTTTAGGTCAGCTAGCCAAAAACATTCAGTACTTC. Residues: CASSLGQLAKNIQYF.

This chain links TRBV6-4 with TRBJ2-3; 8 nucleotides match TRBD2. CDR1 and CDR2 (germline): MRHNA, SNTAGT. This CDR3 has 15 amino acids. With 3 bases clipped from V and 2 bases from J, the junction kept 4 bases outside the gene matches. This CDR3 reads CASSEGSGDTDTQYF. CDR3 bases: TGTGCCAGCAGTGAAGGTAGCGGGGACACAGATACGCAGTATTTT.

This chain connects TRBV5-1 to TRBJ1-2; D ambiguous. CDR3 length equals 16 residues. CDR1 and CDR2 (germline): SGHRS, YFSETQ. The ends were cut back, 0 bases at V and 0 bases at J, with 12 bases in the middle. The CDR3 sequence is CASSLGREPPNYGYTF. DNA of the CDR3: TGCGCCAGCAGCTTGGGCCGGGAACCTCCTAACTATGGCTACACCTTC. The full variable domain, its missing parts supplied by reference TRBV5-1 and TRBJ1-2, is KAGVTQTPRYLIKTRGQQVTLSCSPISGHRSVSWYQQTPGQGLQFLFEYFSETQRNKGNFPGRFSGRQFSNSRSEMNVSTLELGDSALYLCASSLGREPPNYGYTFGSGTRLTVV.

The chain joins TRBV3-1 to TRBJ2-4; 14 positions match TRBD2. J lost 8 bases, V lost 0 bases, and 12 bases had no gene match. Germline lookup yields CDR1 LGHDT and CDR2 YNNKEL (reference sequence). The CDR3 is 19 amino acids. CDR3: CASSQDLGTGTSGSDIQYF. The CDR3 DNA reads TGTGCCAGCAGCCAAGATCTTGGGACCGGGACTAGCGGGAGTGACATTCAGTACTTC.

This clonotype was observed a handful of times. V usage is TRBV25-1 and J usage is TRBJ2-1, with D possibly matching TRBD2 (5 bases). V was pared by 3 bases and J by 4 bases, with 19 bases between. Germline values: CDR1 MGHDK, CDR2 SYGVNS. CDR3 length equals 17 residues. CDR3 loop: CASSDPWTDGLYNEQFF. The CDR3, as DNA: TGTGCCAGCAGTGACCCCTGGACGGATGGACTTTACAATGAGCAGTTCTTC.

This chain joins TRBV7-6 and TRBJ2-7; 8 positions match TRBD2. Germline CDR1 SGHVS, CDR2 FNYEAQ. This CDR3 region has 15 residues. V lost 5 bases, J lost 1 base, and 7 bases stayed unmatched. CDR3 DNA: TGTGCCAGCAGCACGGGACTAGAGAAATCCTACGAGCAGTACTTC. Translation: CASSTGLEKSYEQYF.

This clonotype has a handful of counts. The chain is built from TRBV27 and TRBJ1-1; D not resolved. V lost 5 bases and J 5 bases, leaving 18 bases between the germline ends. The CDR3 extends over 15 amino acids. Germline V gene sequence: CDR1 MNHEY, CDR2 SMNVEV (reference sequence). CDR3 sequence reads: CASSRSISLGTEAFF. The CDR3 DNA reads as TGTGCCAGCAGTCGCTCTATCTCGCTGGGGACTGAAGCTTTCTTT.

J is TRBJ2-7 and V is TRBV4-1; TRBD2 matches at 9 bases. The trim removed 0 bases at V and 3 bases at J, leaving 6 bases unmatched. This CDR3 is built from 16 residues. In germline, CDR1 is MGHRA, CDR2 YSYEKL. The CDR3 reads CASSQDGSGGVYEQYF. The CDR3 DNA follows: TGCGCCAGCAGCCAAGATGGTAGCGGGGGCGTCTACGAGCAGTACTTC.

This chain links TRBV5-5 with TRBJ2-2, with D tentatively TRBD2 (6 bases). The V gene lost 6 bases and the J gene lost 4 bases, with 19 bases spanning the gap. CDR3 length: 16 residues. The germline gives CDR1 SGHKS, CDR2 YYEKEE (reference sequence). The DNA for the CDR3 is TGTGCCAGCACCCAGGACCTCAGGGAGGCCACCGGGGAGCTGTTTTTT. Its protein product is CASTQDLREATGELFF.

This clonotype has just a few counts. This chain links TRBV28 with TRBJ2-3; D may be TRBD2 (5 bases). The germline gives CDR1 MDHEN, CDR2 SYDVKM. Deletions cut 6 bases from V and 2 bases from J, with 15 bases between. The CDR3 runs to 15 residues. For the CDR3, the DNA is TGTGCCAGCAGGAATGGACTTTACCCCACAGATACGCAGTATTTT. Translation: CASRNGLYPTDTQYF.

This clonotype has more than one count but fewer than ten. The chain carries TRBV4-1 and TRBJ2-7; D ambiguous. The CDR3 spans 15 residues. Germline CDR1 MGHRA, CDR2 YSYEKL. The V gene lost 3 bases and the J gene lost 1 base, with 13 bases spanning the gap. The CDR3 DNA sequence: TGCGCCAGCAGCCACGAGATTAGCCTGTCCTACGAGCAGTACTTC. The encoded protein is CASSHEISLSYEQYF.

V gene TRBV14 combines with J gene TRBJ2-2; the D gene could be TRBD1 or TRBD2 (5 bases each). From germline, CDR1 is SGHDN and CDR2 FVKESK. The CDR3 is 17 amino acids. Trimming cost V 2 bases and J 0 bases, with 13 bases left between them. CDR3: CASSQILGVANTGELFF. In nucleotides, the CDR3 is TGTGCCAGCAGCCAAATCTTGGGGGTCGCGAACACCGGGGAGCTGTTTTTT.

The chain uses TRBV20-1 and TRBJ2-7, with D possibly matching TRBD1 (5 bases). The CDR3 covers 13 residues. Looked up from germline, CDR1 is DFQATT and CDR2 is SNEGSKA (reference sequence). V lost 3 bases to trimming and J lost 0 bases, with 9 bases between them. This CDR3 is CSARDILSYEQYF. The CDR3 region has the DNA TGCAGTGCTAGGGACATCCTCTCCTACGAGCAGTACTTC.

This clonotype was counted between two and nine times. The chain has TRBV4-2 and TRBJ1-1; TRBD1 is a possible D gene (6 bases). The CDR3 is 13 amino acids. The germline V gene has CDR1 LGHNA and CDR2 YNFKEQ. V gave up 0 bases and J gave up 5 bases, with 7 bases separating them. The DNA for the CDR3 is TGTGCCAGCAGCCAAGACCAGGGGACTGAAGCTTTCTTT. It codes for CASSQDQGTEAFF.

This clonotype was recorded many times. The chain uses TRBV4-3 and TRBJ2-1, with 12 bases matching TRBD2. The CDR3 length is 16 residues. The J segment lost 8 bases and the V segment lost 1 base, leaving 6 bases of the junction unmatched. Germline V gives CDR1 LGHNA, CDR2 YSLEER. Here the CDR3 reads CASSQALAGGPDEQFF. CDR3 DNA: TGCGCCAGCAGCCAAGCTCTAGCGGGAGGGCCGGATGAGCAGTTCTTC.

This clonotype was recorded a few times. The J gene is TRBJ1-5, the V gene TRBV6-1; D remains unclear. V was clipped by 2 bases and J by 5 bases, with 10 bases between them. Germline V gene data show CDR1 as MNHNS and CDR2 as SASEGT. The CDR3 extends over 14 amino acids. DNA for the CDR3: TGTGCCAGCAGTGAATTAGGTGGGTATCAGCCCCAGCATTTT. Its translation is CASSELGGYQPQHF.